Each of the 3 T cell receptor beta chains below was sequenced from the same sample in a study of blood T cell repertoires in COVID-19. Sequencing was performed with immunoSEQ multiplex PCR; in TCRdb, only in-frame clones are kept and a portion is missing. The repertoire holds about 100,000 clones, with 70% to 90% as singletons. Sequenced input: peripheral blood. Every receptor here comes from a woman in her fifties or sixties with acute or convalescent COVID-19.

The chain joins TRBV5-1 to TRBJ2-2; D is unclear. Germline CDR1 SGHRS, CDR2 YFSETQ. This CDR3 comprises 13 residues. Trimming took 4 bases from V and 6 from J, leaving 10 bases between them. The CDR3 loop reads CASSTEAPGELFF. In DNA form, the CDR3 reads TGCGCCAGCAGCACCGAAGCGCCCGGGGAGCTGTTTTTT.

V and J are TRBV19 and TRBJ1-5, with D perhaps matching TRBD1 (5 bases). This CDR3 has 15 amino acids. The V gene lost 3 bases and the J gene lost 0 bases, with 9 bases spanning the gap. Germline assignment: CDR1 LNHDA and CDR2 SQIVND (reference sequence). The CDR3 loop reads CASSILQGSNQPQHF. Written as DNA, the CDR3 is TGTGCCAGTAGTATTCTGCAGGGTAGCAATCAGCCCCAGCATTTT. Using reference TRBV19 and TRBJ1-5 for the parts outside the CDR3, the full variable domain is DGGITQSPKYLFRKEGQNVTLSCEQNLNHDAMYWYRQDPGQGLRLIYYSQIVNDFQKGDIAEGYSVSREKKESFPLTVTSAQKNPTAFYLCASSILQGSNQPQHFGDGTRLSIL.

The chain uses TRBV9 and TRBJ2-2; a possible D gene is TRBD1 (5 bases). CDR1 is SGDLS and CDR2 is YYNGEE in the germline V gene. CDR3 length: 15 residues. Deletions cut 2 bases from V and 2 bases from J, with 10 bases between. Written as DNA, the CDR3 is TGTGCCAGCAGCGTCTTAGGACAAAACACCGGGGAGCTGTTTTTT. Protein: CASSVLGQNTGELFF. The full variable domain, completed using reference TRBV9 and TRBJ2-2, is DSGVTQTPKHLITATGQRVTLRCSPRSGDLSVYWYQQSLDQGLQFLIQYYNGEERAKGNILERFSAQQFPDLHSELNLSSLELGDSALYFCASSVLGQNTGELFFGEGSRLTVL.